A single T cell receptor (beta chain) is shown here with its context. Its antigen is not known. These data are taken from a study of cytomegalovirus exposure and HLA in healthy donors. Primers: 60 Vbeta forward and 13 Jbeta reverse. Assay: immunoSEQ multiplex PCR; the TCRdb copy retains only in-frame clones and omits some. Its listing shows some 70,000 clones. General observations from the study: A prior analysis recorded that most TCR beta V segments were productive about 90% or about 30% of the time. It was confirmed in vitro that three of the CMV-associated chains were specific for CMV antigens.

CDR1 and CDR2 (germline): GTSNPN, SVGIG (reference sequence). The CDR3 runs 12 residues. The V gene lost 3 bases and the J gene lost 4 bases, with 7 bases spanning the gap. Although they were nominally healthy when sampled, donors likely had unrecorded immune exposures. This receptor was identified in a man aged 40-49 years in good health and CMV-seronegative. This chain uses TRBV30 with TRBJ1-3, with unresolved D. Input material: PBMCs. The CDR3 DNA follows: TGTGCCTGGAGCGCGTCAGGAAACACCATATATTTT. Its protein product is CAWSASGNTIYF. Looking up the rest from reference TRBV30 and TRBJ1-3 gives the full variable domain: SQTIHQWPATLVQPVGSPLSLECTVEGTSNPNLYWYRQAAGRGLQLLFYSVGIGQISSEVPQNLSASRPQDRQFILSSKKLLLSDSGFYLCAWSASGNTIYFGEGSWLTVV.